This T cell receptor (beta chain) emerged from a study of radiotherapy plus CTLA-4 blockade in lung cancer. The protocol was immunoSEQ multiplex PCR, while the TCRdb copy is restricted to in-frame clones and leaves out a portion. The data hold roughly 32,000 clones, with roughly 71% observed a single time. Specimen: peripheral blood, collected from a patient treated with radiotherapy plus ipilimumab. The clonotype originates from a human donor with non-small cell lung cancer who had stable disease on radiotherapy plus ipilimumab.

DNA of the CDR3: TGCAGCGTTGAAGTGGCCAGGGGGTTCGTCTACGAGCAGTACTTC. Its protein is CSVEVARGFVYEQYF. V is TRBV29-1 and J is TRBJ2-7, with 7 bases lining up with TRBD1. The V and J ends lost 1 base and 3 bases, in that order; junction bases with no gene match: 9. Germline values: CDR1 SQVTM, CDR2 ANQGSEA. This CDR3 region has 15 residues.